This T cell receptor (beta chain) was identified in a study of naive and memory T cell subsets. Study-wide findings and caveats: Clonotypes here are unpaired alpha or beta chain sequences.

Two oligonucleotides, mixed equimolar, formed the beta constant-region primer covering TRBC1 and TRBC2. The ligated cDNA underwent four PCR rounds using SP2 and nested alpha and beta constant-region primers. TCRdb itself ran the UMI-ligation and nested PCR reads through MiXCR, one entry per CDR3 protein. In the table there are some 83,000 distinct CDR3 sequences, around 13% of which are singletons. This clonotype turned up a few times. Its antigen is undetermined. The CDR3 contains 12 residues. Between the trimmed V and J ends, which lost 5 bases and 4 bases, there was a span of 11 bases. Germline V lookup: CDR1 SQVTM, CDR2 ANQGSEA. CD4+ T cell IFNgamma after overnight CMV lysate exposure gave donor CMV status. Cells stained for CD3, CD4, CD8, CD45RA, CD27 and viability were sorted into four CD45RA/CD27 subsets.

Source material: central memory CD4+ T cells from blood. This TCR was recovered from a human donor in good health. This chain joins TRBV29-1 and TRBJ1-2; D gene uncertain. CDR3 amino acids: CSVHTNSYGYTF. The CDR3 coding sequence is TGCAGCGTTCATACCAATAGCTATGGCTACACCTTC.